This record looks at one TCR beta chain sequence and its context. Germline-derived CDR1 and CDR2 are SGDLS and YYNGEE. V gave up 4 bases and J gave up 0 bases; unmatched junction bases: 3. The CDR3 is 16 residues long. This sample stems from a study of chemoradiotherapy in HPV16-positive cancers. Some clones are missing from TCRdb's copy, which holds only in-frame ones; the method was immunoSEQ multiplex PCR. The table records approximately 32,000 clones, 80% of them present only once. The clonotype originates from a human donor with HPV-associated anogenital cancer. The chain employs TRBV9 and TRBJ1-4; TRBD1 matches 10 bases. Sequenced here: blood, sampled from a patient who underwent chemoradiotherapy. The CDR3 is CASSLGQGATNEKLFF. The CDR3 DNA is TGTGCCAGCAGCCTCGGACAGGGGGCAACTAATGAAAAACTGTTTTTT.